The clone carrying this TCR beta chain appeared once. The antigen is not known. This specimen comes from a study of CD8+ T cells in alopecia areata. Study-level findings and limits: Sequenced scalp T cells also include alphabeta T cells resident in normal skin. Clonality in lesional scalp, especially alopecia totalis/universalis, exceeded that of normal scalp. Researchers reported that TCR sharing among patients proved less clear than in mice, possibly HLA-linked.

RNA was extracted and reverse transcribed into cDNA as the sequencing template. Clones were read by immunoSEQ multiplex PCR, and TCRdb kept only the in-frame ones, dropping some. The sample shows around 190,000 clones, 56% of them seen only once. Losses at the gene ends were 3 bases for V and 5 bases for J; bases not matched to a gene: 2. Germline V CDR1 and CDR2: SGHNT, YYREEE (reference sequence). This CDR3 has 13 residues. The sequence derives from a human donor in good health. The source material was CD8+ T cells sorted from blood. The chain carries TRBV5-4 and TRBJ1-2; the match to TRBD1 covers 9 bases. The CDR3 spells CASSSTGGYGYTF. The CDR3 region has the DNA TGTGCCAGCAGCTCGACAGGGGGATATGGCTACACCTTC.